The entry below describes one T cell receptor beta chain. Per the authors' pipeline: How many nucleated cells were present was estimated from reference gene primer amplification. This table comes from immunoSEQ multiplex PCR, and its TCRdb copy is limited to in-frame clones, with some not included. V and J calls and clone size are those listed in that table; D and trimming were worked out from the DNA. Here the sample spans some 230,000 clones, 80% to 90% being singletons. The sample originates from a study of blood T cell repertoires in COVID-19. Study context: The analysed material was cDNA or gDNA that came from T cells, B-cell-depleted T cells, or PBMCs.

CDR1 and CDR2 (germline): LGHDT, YNNKEL (reference sequence). This CDR3 region has 18 residues. The junction had 11 bases not matched to a gene; V was cut back by 1 base and J by 7 bases. The chain employs TRBV3-1 (or the pseudogene TRBV3-2) and TRBJ1-5; 12 bases map to TRBD1. This TCR was sampled from a man aged 25 to 40 who had recovered from COVID-19. Sequences were obtained from peripheral blood. The CDR3, as DNA: TGTGCCAGCAGCCAAGGACTTTCCGGGACAGGGGGCCGCCAGCCCCAGCATTTT. This gives the protein CASSQGLSGTGGRQPQHF.